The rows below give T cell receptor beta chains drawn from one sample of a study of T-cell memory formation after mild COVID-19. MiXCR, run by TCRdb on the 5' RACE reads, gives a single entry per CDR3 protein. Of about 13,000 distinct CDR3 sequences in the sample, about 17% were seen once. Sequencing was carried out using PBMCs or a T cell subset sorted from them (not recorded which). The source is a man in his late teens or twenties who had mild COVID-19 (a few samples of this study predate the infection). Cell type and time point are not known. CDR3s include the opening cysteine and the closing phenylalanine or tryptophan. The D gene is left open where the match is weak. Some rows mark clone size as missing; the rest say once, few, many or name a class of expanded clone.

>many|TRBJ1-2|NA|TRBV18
CASSRRDYGYTF
TGTGCCAGCTCTCGGCGGGACTATGGCTACACCTTC
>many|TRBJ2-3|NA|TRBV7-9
CASSLVMEAGTDTQYF
TGTGCCAGCAGCTTAGTTATGGAGGCTGGCACAGATACGCAGTATTTT
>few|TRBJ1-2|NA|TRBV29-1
CSVDQPRWGSGYTF
TGCAGCGTAGATCAACCCCGATGGGGATCCGGCTACACCTTC
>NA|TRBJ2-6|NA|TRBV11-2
CASSLVFWGTGANVLTF
TGTGCCAGCAGCTTGGTCTTTTGGGGAACTGGGGCCAACGTCCTGACTTTC
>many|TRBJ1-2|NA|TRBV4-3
CASSQDRGGTLGYTF
TGCGCCAGCAGCCAAGATCGGGGGGGCACCCTTGGCTACACCTTC
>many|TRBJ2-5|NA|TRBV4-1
CASSQAGPQIQETQYF
TGCGCCAGCAGCCAAGCGGGTCCACAGATCCAAGAGACCCAGTACTTC
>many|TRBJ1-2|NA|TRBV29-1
CSVVGDTPNYGYTF
TGCAGCGTTGTGGGGGATACACCTAACTATGGCTACACCTTC
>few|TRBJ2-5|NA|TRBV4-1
CASSQDAIGRETQYF
TGCGCCAGCAGCCAAGATGCGATTGGGCGGGAGACCCAGTACTTC
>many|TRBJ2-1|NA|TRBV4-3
CASSQAGYNEQFF
TGCGCCAGCAGCCAGGCGGGGTACAATGAGCAGTTCTTC
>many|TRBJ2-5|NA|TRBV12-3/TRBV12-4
CASSAPQETQYF
TGTGCCAGCAGTGCCCCCCAAGAGACCCAGTACTTC
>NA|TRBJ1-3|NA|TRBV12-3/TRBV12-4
CASSPRGGNTIYF
TGTGCCAGCAGTCCAAGGGGAGGAAACACCATATATTTT
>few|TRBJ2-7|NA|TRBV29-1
CSVESTAGAYEQYF
TGCAGCGTTGAAAGTACGGCAGGGGCCTACGAGCAGTACTTC
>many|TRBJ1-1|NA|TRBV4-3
CASSQDRGFWAFF
TGCGCCAGCAGCCAAGATCGGGGGTTTTGGGCTTTCTTT
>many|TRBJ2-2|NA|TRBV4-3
CASSRGVSNSGELFF
TGCGCCAGCAGCCGAGGGGTCTCCAACTCCGGGGAGCTGTTTTTT
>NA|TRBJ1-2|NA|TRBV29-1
CSDGDYGYTF
TGCAGCGACGGAGACTATGGCTACACCTTC